The clone carrying this TCR beta chain was observed a few times. As yet, its antigen is unknown. It was with a sample-barcoded 5' primer and a J-beta primer mix that a second PCR of roughly 6 to 12 cycles was run. Each TCR beta cDNA got a 12-nucleotide random molecular identifier. Using its own MiXCR run on the 5' RACE reads, TCRdb lists one record per CDR3 protein. The sample lists 450,000 to 700,000 distinct CDR3 sequences, 27% occurring once. Germline CDR1 MNHEY, CDR2 SVGAGI. CDR3 size: 19 residues. The data belong to a study of blood T cells in healthy people across ages. Findings of the study overall: Greater diversity and more naive CD4+ cells were seen in long-lived donors than in aged donors. Unsorted PBMCs blocked a conclusive comparison of naive and antigen-experienced cells.

What was sequenced was blood. This TCR was recovered from a woman in her 70s in good health. The chain joins TRBV6-5 to TRBJ2-5; 15 positions match TRBD2. The J call could be wrong; TRBJ2-7 is a better fit for the DNA end. Here the CDR3 reads CASSYRYPGLAGGIYEQYF. CDR3 coding DNA: TGTGCCAGCAGTTACCGTTATCCGGGACTAGCGGGGGGAATCTACGAGCAGTACTTC.